This T cell receptor beta chain was sequenced for a study of blood T cell repertoires in COVID-19. In the authors' methods: Estimation of nucleated cell counts was performed using reference gene primer amplification. Some clones are missing from TCRdb's copy, which holds only in-frame ones; the method was immunoSEQ multiplex PCR. V and J calls and clone size are as listed in that table; D and trimming were resolved from the DNA. The table records roughly 150,000 clones, about 80% of them present only once. V lost 5 bases and J 4 bases, leaving 10 bases between the germline ends. The CDR3 consists of 13 residues. Germline CDR1 and CDR2: KGHDR and SFDVKD. In assigning cohorts, the study relied on participant-reported clinical history. Either two negative PCRs, clearance, or symptom resolution qualified Cohort 3 donors as recovered.

The chain recombines TRBV24-1 with TRBJ1-1; D gene unclear. Sequenced sample: PBMCs or T cells enriched from blood (not recorded which). This TCR derives from a woman between 45 and 60 years old who had recovered from COVID-19. The DNA for the CDR3 is TGTGCCACCAGTGCGCAGGCAGGCACTGAAGCTTTCTTT. Translation gives CATSAQAGTEAFF.